This T cell receptor (beta chain) was obtained from a study of OX40 agonist ivuxolimab in advanced cancers. About the research overall: Patients were treated with intravenous ivuxolimab, dosed at 0.01 to 10 mg/kg and infused every 2 weeks.

This table comes from immunoSEQ multiplex PCR, and its TCRdb copy is limited to in-frame clones, with some not included. The sample holds over 85,000 clones, approximately 93% seen once. The V gene lost 6 bases and the J gene lost 3 bases, with 14 bases spanning the gap. Germline V lookup: CDR1 MNHNY, CDR2 SVGAGI (reference sequence). The CDR3 has 14 amino acids. The chain employs TRBV6-6 and TRBJ1-2; D gene uncertain. Sequenced here: CD4+ or CD8+ T cells sorted from blood, sampled in a trial of the OX40 agonist ivuxolimab. The sequence derives from an adult with an advanced solid tumor such as melanoma, head and neck, liver or kidney cancer. DNA for the CDR3: TGTGCCAGCAGCCGACGTGGGTTCGACTATGGCTACACCTTC. Its protein is CASSRRGFDYGYTF.